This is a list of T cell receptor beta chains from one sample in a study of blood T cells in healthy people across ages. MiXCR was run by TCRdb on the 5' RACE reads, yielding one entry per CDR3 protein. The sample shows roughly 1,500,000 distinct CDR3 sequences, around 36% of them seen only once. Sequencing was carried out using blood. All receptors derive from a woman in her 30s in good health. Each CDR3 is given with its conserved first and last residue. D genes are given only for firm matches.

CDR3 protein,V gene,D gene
CSARDSQRGARNEQFF,TRBV20-1,TRBD2
CASRDTAGANVLTF,TRBV3-1,-
CASSYSLTRSEQFF,TRBV6-5,-
CSAHPVGARGETQYF,TRBV20-1,-
CSANDRDVSSYNEQYF,TRBV20-1,-
CASSPRQGAPGETQYF,TRBV3-1,TRBD1
CASSQQQGGPYNEQFF,TRBV4-1,TRBD1
CAISERPDFGDGRTEAFF,TRBV10-3,-
CAISESGDLAYEQYF,TRBV10-3,-
CASSTGLGYEQYF,TRBV19,-
CSVEDSGAGLPHEQYF,TRBV29-1,-
CASSLEQGRGTDTQYF,TRBV13,-
CASSLRSQGVQETQYF,TRBV5-6,-
CASSRKLADFTDTQYF,TRBV7-9,TRBD2
CASRGQGAGGEGYTF,TRBV28,TRBD1
CASRSRTEETQYF,TRBV5-1,-
CSAIPGTEAFF,TRBV20-1,-
CASRLGETSAYNEQFF,TRBV4-1,TRBD2